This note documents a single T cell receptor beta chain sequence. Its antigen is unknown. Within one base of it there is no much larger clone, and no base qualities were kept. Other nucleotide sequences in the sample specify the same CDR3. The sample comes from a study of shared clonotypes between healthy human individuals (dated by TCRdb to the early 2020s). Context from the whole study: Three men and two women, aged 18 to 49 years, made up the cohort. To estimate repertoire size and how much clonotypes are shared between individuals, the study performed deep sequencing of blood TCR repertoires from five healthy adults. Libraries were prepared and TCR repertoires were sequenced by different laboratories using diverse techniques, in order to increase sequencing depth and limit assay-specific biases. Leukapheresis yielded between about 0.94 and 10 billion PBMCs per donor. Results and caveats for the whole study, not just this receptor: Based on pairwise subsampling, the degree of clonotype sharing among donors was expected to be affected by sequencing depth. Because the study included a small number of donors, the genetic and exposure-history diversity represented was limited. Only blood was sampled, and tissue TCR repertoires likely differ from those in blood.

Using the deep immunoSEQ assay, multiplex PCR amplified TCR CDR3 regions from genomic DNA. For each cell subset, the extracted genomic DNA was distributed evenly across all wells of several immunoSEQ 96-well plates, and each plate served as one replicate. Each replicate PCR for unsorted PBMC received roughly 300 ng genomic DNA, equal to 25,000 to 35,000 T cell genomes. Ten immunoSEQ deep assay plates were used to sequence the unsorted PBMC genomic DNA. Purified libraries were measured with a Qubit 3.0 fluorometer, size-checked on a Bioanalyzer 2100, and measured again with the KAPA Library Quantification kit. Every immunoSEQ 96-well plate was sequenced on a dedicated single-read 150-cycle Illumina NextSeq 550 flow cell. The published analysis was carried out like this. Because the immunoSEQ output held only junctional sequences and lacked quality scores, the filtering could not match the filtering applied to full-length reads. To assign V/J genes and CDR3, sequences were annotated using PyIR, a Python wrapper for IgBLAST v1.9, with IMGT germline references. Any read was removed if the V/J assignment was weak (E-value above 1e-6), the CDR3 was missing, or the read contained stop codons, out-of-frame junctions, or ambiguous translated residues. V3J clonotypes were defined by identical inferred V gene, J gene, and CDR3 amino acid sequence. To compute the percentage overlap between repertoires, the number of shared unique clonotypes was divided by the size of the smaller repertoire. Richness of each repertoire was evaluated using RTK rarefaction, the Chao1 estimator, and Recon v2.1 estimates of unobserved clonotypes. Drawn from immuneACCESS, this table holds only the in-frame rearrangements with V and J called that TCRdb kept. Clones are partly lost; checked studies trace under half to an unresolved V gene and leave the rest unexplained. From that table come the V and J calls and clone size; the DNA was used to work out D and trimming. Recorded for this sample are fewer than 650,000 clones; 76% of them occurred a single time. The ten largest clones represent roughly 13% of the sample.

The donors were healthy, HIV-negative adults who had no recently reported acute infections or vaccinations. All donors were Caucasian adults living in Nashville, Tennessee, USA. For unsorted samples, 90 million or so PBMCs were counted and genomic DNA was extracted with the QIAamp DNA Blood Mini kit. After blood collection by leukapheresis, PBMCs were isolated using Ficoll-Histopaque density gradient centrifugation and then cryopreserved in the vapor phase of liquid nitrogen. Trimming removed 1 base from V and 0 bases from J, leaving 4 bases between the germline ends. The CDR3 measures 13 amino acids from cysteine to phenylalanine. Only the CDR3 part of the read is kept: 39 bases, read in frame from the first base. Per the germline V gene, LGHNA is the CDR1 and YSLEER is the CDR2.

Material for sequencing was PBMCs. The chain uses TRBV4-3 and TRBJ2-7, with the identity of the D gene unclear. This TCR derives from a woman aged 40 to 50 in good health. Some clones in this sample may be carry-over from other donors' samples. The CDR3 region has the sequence CASSQGYSYEQYF. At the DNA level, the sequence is TGCGCCAGCAGCCAAGGTTACTCCTACGAGCAGTACTTC.